This record covers a single TCR beta chain. Enrollment of patients from Seattle took place during active infection, with longitudinal follow-up. These data originate in a study of blood T cell repertoires in COVID-19. As processed by the authors: The authors estimated nucleated cell counts from reference gene primer amplification. Sequenced by immunoSEQ multiplex PCR; TCRdb stores in-frame clones only, minus some. From that table come the V and J calls and clone size; the DNA was used to work out D and trimming. The table includes over 200,000 clones, under 90% detected once. The trim removed 5 bases at V and 4 bases at J, leaving 1 base unmatched. CDR3 length: 12 amino acids. Germline-derived CDR1 and CDR2 are SGHTA and FQGNSA.

This clonotype was sampled from an elderly woman with COVID-19, enrolled during active disease. The sequenced sample was peripheral blood. J is TRBJ1-1 and V is TRBV7-2, with 7 bases matching TRBD1. The CDR3 protein is CASSPGGTEAFF. Here the CDR3 DNA reads TGTGCCAGCAGCCCAGGGGGCACTGAAGCTTTCTTT.